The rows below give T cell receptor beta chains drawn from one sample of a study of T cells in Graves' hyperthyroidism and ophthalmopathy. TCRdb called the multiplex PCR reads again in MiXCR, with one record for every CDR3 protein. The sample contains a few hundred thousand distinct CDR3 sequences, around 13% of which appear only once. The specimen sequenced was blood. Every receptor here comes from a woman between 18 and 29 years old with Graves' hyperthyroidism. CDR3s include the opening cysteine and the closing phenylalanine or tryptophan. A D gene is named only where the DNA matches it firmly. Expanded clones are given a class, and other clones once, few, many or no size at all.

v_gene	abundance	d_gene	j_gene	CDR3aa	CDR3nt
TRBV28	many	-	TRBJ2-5	CASSLSMGKGEETQYF	TGTGCCAGCAGTTTGTCGATGGGAAAGGGCGAAGAGACCCAGTACTTC
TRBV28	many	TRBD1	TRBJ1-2	CASSQTGQVDGYTF	TGTGCCAGCAGTCAGACTGGACAGGTGGACGGCTACACCTTC
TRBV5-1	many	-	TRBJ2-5	CASSLSGRYQETQYF	TGCGCCAGCAGCTTGTCGGGCAGATACCAAGAGACCCAGTACTTC
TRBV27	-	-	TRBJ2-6	CASSAQLGRSTGANVLTF	TGTGCCAGCAGCGCCCAGCTGGGGCGTTCAACTGGGGCCAACGTCCTGACTTTC
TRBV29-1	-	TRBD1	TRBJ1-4	CSVTQGVNEKLFF	TGCAGCGTGACCCAGGGGGTAAATGAAAAACTGTTTTTT
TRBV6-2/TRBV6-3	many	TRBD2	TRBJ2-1	CASRARPGLAGIVQFF	TGTGCCAGCAGAGCCCGACCGGGACTAGCGGGAATAGTGCAGTTCTTC
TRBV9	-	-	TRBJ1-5	CASSARDSNQPQHF	TGTGCCAGCAGCGCCCGGGACAGCAATCAGCCCCAGCATTTT
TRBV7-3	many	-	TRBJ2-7	CASYNPDREDYEQYF	TGTGCCAGCTATAACCCGGACAGAGAAGACTACGAGCAGTACTTC
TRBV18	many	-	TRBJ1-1	CASSPEQGNTEAFF	TGTGCCAGCTCACCGGAGCAGGGGAACACTGAAGCTTTCTTT
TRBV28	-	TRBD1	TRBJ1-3	CASSWGQRSSGNTIYF	TGTGCCAGCAGTTGGGGACAGCGATCCTCTGGAAACACCATATATTTT
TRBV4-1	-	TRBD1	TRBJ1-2	CASSGPGQGSYGYTF	TGCGCCAGCAGCGGACCGGGACAGGGAAGCTATGGCTACACCTTC
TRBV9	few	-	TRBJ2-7	CASSVEASAVGNEQYF	TGTGCCAGCAGCGTAGAGGCGAGTGCGGTCGGCAACGAGCAGTACTTC
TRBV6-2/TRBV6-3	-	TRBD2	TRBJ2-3	CASSYSTSGTDTQYF	TGTGCCAGCAGTTACTCGACTAGCGGCACAGATACGCAGTATTTT
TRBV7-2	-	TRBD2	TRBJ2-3	CASSPPGLAGGSDTQYF	TGTGCCAGCAGTCCCCCGGGACTAGCGGGAGGGTCAGATACGCAGTATTTT
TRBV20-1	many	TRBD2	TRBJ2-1	CSARPERESNEQFF	TGCAGTGCCAGGCCCGAGCGGGAGAGCAATGAGCAGTTCTTC
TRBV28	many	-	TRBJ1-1	CASTTHSKGQNTEAFF	TGTGCCAGCACCACCCACTCGAAGGGACAGAACACTGAAGCTTTCTTT
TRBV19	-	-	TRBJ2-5	CASSIRGSQGETQYF	TGTGCCAGTAGTATTCGGGGCAGCCAGGGAGAGACCCAGTACTTC
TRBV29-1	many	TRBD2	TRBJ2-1	CSVVWAGGSYNEQFF	TGCAGCGTTGTTTGGGCGGGAGGCTCCTACAATGAGCAGTTCTTC
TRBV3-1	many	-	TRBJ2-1	CASSPQSYNEQFF	TGTGCCAGCAGTCCGCAGTCCTACAATGAGCAGTTCTTC
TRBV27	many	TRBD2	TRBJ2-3	CASSLGLGTDTQYF	TGTGCCAGCAGTTTAGGACTAGGCACAGATACGCAGTATTTT
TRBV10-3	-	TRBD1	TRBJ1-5	CAISETRAPGGGSNQPQHF	TGTGCCATCAGTGAGACCAGGGCTCCAGGGGGCGGGAGCAATCAGCCCCAGCATTTT
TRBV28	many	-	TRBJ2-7	CASSLHPPTQSSYEQYF	TGTGCCAGCAGTTTACACCCCCCGACACAGTCCTCCTACGAGCAGTACTTC
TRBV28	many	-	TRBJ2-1	CASSPLTSPHNEQFF	TGTGCCAGCAGTCCCCTAACGAGTCCACACAATGAGCAGTTCTTC
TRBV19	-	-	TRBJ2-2	CASTSRATGELFF	TGTGCCAGTACATCTAGAGCCACCGGGGAGCTGTTTTTT
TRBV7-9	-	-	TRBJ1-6	CASSTRLTNSPLHF	TGTGCCAGCAGCACCCGCCTCACGAATTCACCCCTCCACTTT
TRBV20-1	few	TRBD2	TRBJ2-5	CSARKGTSGKQETQYF	TGCAGTGCTAGAAAAGGGACTAGCGGAAAACAAGAGACCCAGTACTTC
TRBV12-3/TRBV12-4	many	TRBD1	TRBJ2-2	CASANRDRGPPGELFF	TGTGCCAGTGCAAACCGGGACAGGGGACCCCCCGGGGAGCTGTTTTTT
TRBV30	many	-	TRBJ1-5	CAWSWDGRQPQHF	TGTGCCTGGAGTTGGGACGGACGACAGCCCCAGCATTTT
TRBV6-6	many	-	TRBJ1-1	CASSYERDTEAFF	TGTGCCAGCAGTTACGAGAGGGACACTGAAGCTTTCTTT
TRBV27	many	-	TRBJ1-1	CASSYKHPNTEAFF	TGTGCCAGCAGTTACAAACACCCAAACACTGAAGCTTTCTTT
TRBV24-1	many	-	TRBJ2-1	CATSDFDSSSYNEQFF	TGTGCCACCAGTGATTTCGACTCGAGCTCCTACAATGAGCAGTTCTTC